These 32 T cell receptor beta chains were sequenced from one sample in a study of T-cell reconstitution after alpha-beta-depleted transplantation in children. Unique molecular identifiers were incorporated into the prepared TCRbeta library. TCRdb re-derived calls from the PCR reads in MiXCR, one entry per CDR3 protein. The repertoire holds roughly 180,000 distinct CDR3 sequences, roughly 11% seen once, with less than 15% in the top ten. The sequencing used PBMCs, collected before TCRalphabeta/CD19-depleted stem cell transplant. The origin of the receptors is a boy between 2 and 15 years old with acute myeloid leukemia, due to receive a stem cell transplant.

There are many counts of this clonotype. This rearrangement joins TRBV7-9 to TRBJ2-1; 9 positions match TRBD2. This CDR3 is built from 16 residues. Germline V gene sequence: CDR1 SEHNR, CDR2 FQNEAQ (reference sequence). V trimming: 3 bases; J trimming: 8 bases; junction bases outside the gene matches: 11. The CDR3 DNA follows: TGTGCCAGCAGCTTTAGCGGGAGCGTTCCTCCCGATGAGCAGTTCTTC. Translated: CASSFSGSVPPDEQFF.

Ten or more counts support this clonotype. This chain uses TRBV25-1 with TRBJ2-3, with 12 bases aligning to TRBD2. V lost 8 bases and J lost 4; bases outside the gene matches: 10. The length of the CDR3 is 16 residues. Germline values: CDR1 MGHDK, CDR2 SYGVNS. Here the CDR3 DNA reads TGTGCCAGCGGGCCGTCTAGCGGGAGGGCAGCAGATACGCAGTATTTT. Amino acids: CASGPSSGRAADTQYF.

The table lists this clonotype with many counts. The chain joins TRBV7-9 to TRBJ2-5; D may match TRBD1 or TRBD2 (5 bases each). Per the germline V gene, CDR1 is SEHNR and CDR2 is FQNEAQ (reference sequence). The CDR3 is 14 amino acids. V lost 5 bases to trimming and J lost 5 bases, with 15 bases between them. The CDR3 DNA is TGTGCCAGCAGCATTGGGGGACCAAGGGAGACCCAGTACTTC. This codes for CASSIGGPRETQYF. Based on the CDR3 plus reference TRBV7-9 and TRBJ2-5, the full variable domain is DTGVSQNPRHKITKRGQNVTFRCDPISEHNRLYWYRQTLGQGPEFLTYFQNEAQLEKSRLLSDRFSAERPKGSFSTLEIQRTEQGDSAMYLCASSIGGPRETQYFGPGTRLLVL.

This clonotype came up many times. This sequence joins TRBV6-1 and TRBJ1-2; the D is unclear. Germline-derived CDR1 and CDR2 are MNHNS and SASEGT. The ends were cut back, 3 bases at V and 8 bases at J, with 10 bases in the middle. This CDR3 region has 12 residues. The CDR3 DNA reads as TGTGCCAGCAGTGAGGGAGGGCTCGGCTACACCTTC. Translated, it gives CASSEGGLGYTF.

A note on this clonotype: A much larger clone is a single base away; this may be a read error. In DNA form, the CDR3 reads TGCAGTGCTAGAGATGGAGTGGTAGCAGAGACCCAGTCCTTC. Its translation is CSARDGVVAETQSF. This rearrangement joins TRBV20-1 to TRBJ2-5; no reliable D call. The CDR3 totals 14 residues. The V gene's germline CDR1 is DFQATT and CDR2 SNEGSKA (reference sequence).

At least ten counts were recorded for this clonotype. The CDR3 protein is CASSEPNQETQYF. The DNA of the CDR3 is TGTGCCAGCAGTGAACCGAATCAAGAGACCCAGTACTTC. The rearrangement uses TRBV25-1 and TRBJ2-5; D ambiguous. Trimming removed 2 bases from V and 2 bases from J, with 6 bases in between. The CDR3 runs to 13 residues. Looked up from germline, CDR1 is MGHDK and CDR2 is SYGVNS.

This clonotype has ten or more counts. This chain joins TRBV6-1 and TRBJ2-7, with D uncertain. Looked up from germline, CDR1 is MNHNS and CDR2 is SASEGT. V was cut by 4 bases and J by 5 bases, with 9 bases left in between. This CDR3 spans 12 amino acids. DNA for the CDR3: TGTGCCAGCAGTGCCCAGCCCCACGAGCAGTACTTC. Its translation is CASSAQPHEQYF.

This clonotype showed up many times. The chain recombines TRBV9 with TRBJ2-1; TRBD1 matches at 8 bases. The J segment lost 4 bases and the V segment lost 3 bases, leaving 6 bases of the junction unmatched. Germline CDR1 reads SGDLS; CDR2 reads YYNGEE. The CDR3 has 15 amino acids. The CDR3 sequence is CASSAGDRLYNEQFF. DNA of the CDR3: TGTGCCAGCAGCGCCGGGGACAGGCTATACAATGAGCAGTTCTTC. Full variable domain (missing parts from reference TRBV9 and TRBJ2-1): DSGVTQTPKHLITATGQRVTLRCSPRSGDLSVYWYQQSLDQGLQFLIQYYNGEERAKGNILERFSAQQFPDLHSELNLSSLELGDSALYFCASSAGDRLYNEQFFGPGTRLTVL.

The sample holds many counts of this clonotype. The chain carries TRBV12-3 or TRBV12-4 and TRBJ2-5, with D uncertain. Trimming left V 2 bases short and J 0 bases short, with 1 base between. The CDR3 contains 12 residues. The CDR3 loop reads CASSLHQETQYF. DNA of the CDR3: TGTGCCAGCAGTTTACACCAAGAGACCCAGTACTTC.

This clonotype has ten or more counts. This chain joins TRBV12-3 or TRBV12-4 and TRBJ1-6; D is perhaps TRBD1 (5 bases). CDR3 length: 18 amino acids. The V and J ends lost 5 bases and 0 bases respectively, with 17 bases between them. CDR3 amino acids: CASSLQNRDGSYNSPLHF. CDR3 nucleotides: TGTGCCAGCAGTCTGCAAAACCGGGACGGCTCCTATAATTCACCCCTCCACTTT.

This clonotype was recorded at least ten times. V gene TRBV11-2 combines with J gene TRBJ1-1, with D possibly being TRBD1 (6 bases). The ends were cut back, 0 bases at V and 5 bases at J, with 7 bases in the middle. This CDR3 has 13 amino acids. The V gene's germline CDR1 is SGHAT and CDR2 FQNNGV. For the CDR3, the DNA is TGTGCCAGCAGCTTAGAGCAGGGGACTGAAGCTTTCTTT. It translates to CASSLEQGTEAFF.

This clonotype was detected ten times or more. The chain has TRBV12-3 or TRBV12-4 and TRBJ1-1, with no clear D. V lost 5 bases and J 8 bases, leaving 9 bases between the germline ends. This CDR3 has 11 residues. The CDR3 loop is CASSRTGEAFF. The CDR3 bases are TGTGCCAGCAGTCGAACTGGCGAAGCTTTCTTT.

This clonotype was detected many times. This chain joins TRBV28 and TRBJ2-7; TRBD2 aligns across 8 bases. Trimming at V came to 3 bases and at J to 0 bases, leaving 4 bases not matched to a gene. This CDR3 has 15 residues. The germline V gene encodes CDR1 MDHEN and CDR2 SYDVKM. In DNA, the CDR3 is TGTGCCAGCAGTTTTGGCCTAGCGGGCTCCTACGAGCAGTACTTC. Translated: CASSFGLAGSYEQYF.

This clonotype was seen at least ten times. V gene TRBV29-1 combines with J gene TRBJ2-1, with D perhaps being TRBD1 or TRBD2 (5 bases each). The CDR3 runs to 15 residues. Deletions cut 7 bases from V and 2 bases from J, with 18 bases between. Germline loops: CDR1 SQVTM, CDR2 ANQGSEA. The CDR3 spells CSGRTGTETYNEQFF. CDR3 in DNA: TGCAGCGGACGCACCGGGACGGAGACCTACAATGAGCAGTTCTTC.

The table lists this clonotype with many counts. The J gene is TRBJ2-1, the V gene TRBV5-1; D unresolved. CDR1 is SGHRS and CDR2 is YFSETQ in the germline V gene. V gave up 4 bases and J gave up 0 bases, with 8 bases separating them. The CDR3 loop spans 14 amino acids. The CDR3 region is CASSTDNSYNEQFF. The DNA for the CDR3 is TGCGCCAGCAGCACAGACAACTCCTACAATGAGCAGTTCTTC.

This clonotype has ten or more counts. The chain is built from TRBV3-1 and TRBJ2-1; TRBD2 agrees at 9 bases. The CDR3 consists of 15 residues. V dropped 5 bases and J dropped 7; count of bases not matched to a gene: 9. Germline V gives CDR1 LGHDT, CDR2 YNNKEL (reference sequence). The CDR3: CASSSPSGARNEQFF. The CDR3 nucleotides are TGTGCCAGCAGCTCCCCTAGCGGGGCTAGGAATGAGCAGTTCTTC.

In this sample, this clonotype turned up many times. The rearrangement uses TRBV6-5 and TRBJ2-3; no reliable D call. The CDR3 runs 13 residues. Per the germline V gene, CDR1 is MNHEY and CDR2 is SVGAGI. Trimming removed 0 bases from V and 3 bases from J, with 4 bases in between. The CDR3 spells CASSYSGTDTQYF. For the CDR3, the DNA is TGTGCCAGCAGTTACTCGGGAACAGATACGCAGTATTTT.

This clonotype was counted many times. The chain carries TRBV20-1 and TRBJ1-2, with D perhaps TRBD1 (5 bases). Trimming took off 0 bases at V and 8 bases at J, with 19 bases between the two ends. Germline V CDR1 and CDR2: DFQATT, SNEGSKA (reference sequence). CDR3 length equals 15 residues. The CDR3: CSARDSSRDWRGYTF. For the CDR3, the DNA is TGCAGTGCTAGAGATAGTTCGAGGGACTGGAGGGGCTACACCTTC.

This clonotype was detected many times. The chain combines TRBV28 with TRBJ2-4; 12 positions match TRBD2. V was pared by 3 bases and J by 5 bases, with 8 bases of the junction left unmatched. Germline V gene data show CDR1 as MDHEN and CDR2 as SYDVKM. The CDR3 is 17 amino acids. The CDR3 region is CASSFPLAGGPENIQYF. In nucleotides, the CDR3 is TGTGCCAGCAGTTTCCCTCTAGCGGGAGGGCCCGAAAACATTCAGTACTTC.

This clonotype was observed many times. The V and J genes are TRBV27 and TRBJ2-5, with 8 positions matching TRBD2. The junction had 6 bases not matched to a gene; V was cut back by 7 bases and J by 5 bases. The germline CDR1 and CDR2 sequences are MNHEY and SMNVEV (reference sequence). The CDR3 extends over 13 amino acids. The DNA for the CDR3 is TGTGCCAGCAACAAAGCGGGGGCCGAGACCCAGTACTTC. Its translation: CASNKAGAETQYF.

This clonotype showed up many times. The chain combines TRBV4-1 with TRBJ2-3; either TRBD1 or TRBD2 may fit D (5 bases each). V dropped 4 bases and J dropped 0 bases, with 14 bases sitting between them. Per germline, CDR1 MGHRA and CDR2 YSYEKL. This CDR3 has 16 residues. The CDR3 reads CASSPQGTASTDTQYF. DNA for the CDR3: TGCGCCAGCAGCCCTCAAGGGACCGCGAGCACAGATACGCAGTATTTT.

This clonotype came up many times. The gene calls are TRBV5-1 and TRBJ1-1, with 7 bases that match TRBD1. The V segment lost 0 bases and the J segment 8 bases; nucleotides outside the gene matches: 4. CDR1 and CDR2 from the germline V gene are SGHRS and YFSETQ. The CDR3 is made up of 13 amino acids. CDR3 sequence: CASSLGRGREAFF. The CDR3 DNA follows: TGCGCCAGCAGCTTGGGAAGGGGGCGGGAAGCTTTCTTT.

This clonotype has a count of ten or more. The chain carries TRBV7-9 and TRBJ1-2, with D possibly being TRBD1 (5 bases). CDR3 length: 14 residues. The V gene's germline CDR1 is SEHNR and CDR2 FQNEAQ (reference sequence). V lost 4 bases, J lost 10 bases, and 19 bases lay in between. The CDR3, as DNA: TGTGCCAGCAGCTACAATCGGGACGGGTTTGACTACACCTTC. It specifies CASSYNRDGFDYTF.

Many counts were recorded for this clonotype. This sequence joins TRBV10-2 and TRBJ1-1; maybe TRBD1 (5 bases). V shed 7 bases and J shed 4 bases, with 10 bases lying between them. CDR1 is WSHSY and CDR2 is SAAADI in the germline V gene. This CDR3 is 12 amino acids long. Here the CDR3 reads CASKQGGTEAFF. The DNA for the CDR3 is TGCGCCAGCAAGCAGGGCGGCACTGAAGCTTTCTTT.

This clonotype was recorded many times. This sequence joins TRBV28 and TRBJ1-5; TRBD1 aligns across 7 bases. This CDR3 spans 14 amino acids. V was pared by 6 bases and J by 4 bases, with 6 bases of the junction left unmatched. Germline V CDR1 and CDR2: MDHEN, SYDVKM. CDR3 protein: CASSPQGGNQPQHF. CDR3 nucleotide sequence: TGTGCCAGCAGCCCTCAGGGGGGGAATCAGCCCCAGCATTTT.

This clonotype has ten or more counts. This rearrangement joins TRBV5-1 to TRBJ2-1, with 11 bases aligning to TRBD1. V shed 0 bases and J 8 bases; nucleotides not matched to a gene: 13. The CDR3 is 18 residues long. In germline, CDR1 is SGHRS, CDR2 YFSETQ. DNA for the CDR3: TGCGCCAGCAGCTTGGAGGGTTCGGCGGGACAGGGGGGCGATGAGCAGTTCTTC. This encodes CASSLEGSAGQGGDEQFF.

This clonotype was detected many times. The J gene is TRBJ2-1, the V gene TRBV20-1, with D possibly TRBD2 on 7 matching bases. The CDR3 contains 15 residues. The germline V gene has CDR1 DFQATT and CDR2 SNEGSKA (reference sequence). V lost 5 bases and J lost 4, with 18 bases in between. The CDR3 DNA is TGCAGTGCTGTAATCCCGAGGGGGGGGTACAATGAGCAGTTCTTC. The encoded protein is CSAVIPRGGYNEQFF.

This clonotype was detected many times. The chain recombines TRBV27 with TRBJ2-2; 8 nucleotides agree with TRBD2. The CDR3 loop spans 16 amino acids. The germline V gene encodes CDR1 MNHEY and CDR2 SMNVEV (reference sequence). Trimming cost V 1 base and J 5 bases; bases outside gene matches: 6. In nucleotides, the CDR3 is TGTGCCAGCAGTTTATTCCCGGGGGGGTGGACCGGGGAGCTGTTTTTT. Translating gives CASSLFPGGWTGELFF.

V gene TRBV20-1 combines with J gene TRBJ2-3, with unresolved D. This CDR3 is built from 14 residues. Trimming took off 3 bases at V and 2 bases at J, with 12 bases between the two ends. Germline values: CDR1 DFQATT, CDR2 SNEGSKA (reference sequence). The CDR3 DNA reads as TGCAGTGCTAGTCGACCAACCTTCACAGATACGCAGTATTTT. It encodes CSASRPTFTDTQYF.

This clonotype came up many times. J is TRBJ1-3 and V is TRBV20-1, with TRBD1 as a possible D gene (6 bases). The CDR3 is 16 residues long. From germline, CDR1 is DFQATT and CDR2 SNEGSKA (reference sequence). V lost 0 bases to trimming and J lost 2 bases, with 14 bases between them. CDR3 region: CSARDPGGPTGNTIYF. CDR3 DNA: TGCAGTGCTAGAGATCCGGGGGGGCCGACTGGAAACACCATATATTTT.

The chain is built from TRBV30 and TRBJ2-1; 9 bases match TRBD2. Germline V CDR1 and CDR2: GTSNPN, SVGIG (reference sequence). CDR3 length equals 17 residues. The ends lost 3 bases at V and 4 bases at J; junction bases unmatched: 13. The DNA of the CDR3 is TGTGCCTGGAGCTCCCCGTCCAGCGGGAGGTCTTACAATGAGCAGTTCTTC. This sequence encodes CAWSSPSSGRSYNEQFF.

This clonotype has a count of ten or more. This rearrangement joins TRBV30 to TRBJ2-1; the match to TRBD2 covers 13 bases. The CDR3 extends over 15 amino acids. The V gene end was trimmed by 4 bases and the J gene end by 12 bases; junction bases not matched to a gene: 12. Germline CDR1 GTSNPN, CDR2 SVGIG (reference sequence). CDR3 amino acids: CAWNVGTSGILWQFF. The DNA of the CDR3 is TGTGCCTGGAACGTTGGGACTAGCGGGATCCTTTGGCAGTTCTTC.